Detailed here is one T cell receptor beta chain. The antigen is unknown. This record belongs to a study of shared clonotypes between healthy human individuals. Study-level results: The study generally estimated greater richness for naive than memory subsets.

Per germline, CDR1 SGHRS and CDR2 YFSETQ. V was trimmed by 4 bases and J by 2 bases, leaving 8 bases between them. This CDR3 region has 13 residues. Researchers ran the assay at a deep level. The protocol was immunoSEQ multiplex PCR, while the TCRdb copy is restricted to in-frame clones and leaves out a portion. This table holds 1.5 million to 1.9 million clones, 95% to 99% found once. This clonotype was sampled from a man aged 25-45 years in good health. The source material was naive CD4+ T cells sorted from blood. Subset denoted: CD45RA+ positively selected. This chain joins TRBV5-1 and TRBJ2-3; no reliable D call. The CDR3 loop is CASSAVPTDTQYF. In DNA form, the CDR3 reads TGCGCCAGCAGCGCGGTCCCCACAGATACGCAGTATTTT.